This is a list of T cell receptor beta chains from one sample in a study of blood T cell repertoires in COVID-19. Produced via immunoSEQ multiplex PCR; TCRdb's table is partial and in-frame only. Among approximately 280,000 clones listed, just under 90% were seen once. Material: PBMCs or T cells enriched from blood (not recorded which). Receptor source: a woman between 55 and 75 years old who had recovered from COVID-19. The CDR3 runs from the conserved cysteine through the conserved F or W. The D gene is left open where the match is weak. Some rows have no size entry. The others give once, few or many, or a class for an expanded clone.

clone size | J gene | D gene | V gene | CDR3 protein | CDR3 DNA
. | TRBJ2-1 | . | TRBV11-2 | CASSPSFGDKFF | TGTGCCAGCAGCCCGAGCTTCGGGGACAAGTTCTTC
. | TRBJ2-7 | . | TRBV12-3/TRBV12-4 | CASQFKTDYEQYF | TGTGCCAGCCAATTTAAAACAGACTACGAGCAGTACTTC
. | TRBJ2-7 | . | TRBV6-5 | CASMRGQDYEQYF | TGTGCCAGCATGCGGGGCCAGGACTACGAGCAGTACTTC
. | TRBJ1-2 | . | TRBV13 | CASSFTGDYGYTF | TGTGCCAGCAGCTTTACAGGTGACTATGGCTACACCTTC
. | TRBJ2-5 | TRBD1 | TRBV29-1 | CSVAAGQGRETQYF | TGCAGCGTTGCCGCGGGACAGGGGCGAGAGACCCAGTACTTC
. | TRBJ1-5 | TRBD1 | TRBV3-1/TRBV3-2 | CASSQGEGQGDNQPQHF | TGTGCCAGCAGCCAAGGTGAGGGACAGGGGGACAATCAGCCCCAGCATTTT
. | TRBJ1-5 | TRBD1 | TRBV28 | CASSLQRGRMHQPQHF | TGTGCCAGCAGTTTGCAAAGGGGGCGCATGCATCAGCCCCAGCATTTT
. | TRBJ2-3 | TRBD2 | TRBV15 | CATSRGLAGDTQYF | TGTGCCACCAGCAGGGGACTAGCGGGAGATACGCAGTATTTT
. | TRBJ2-7 | TRBD1 | TRBV10-1 | CASSESGTGEVYEQYF | TGCGCCAGCAGTGAGTCAGGGACAGGGGAGGTCTACGAGCAGTACTTC
. | TRBJ2-5 | TRBD1 | TRBV19 | CASSGDRASETQYF | TGTGCCAGTAGTGGGGACAGGGCCTCCGAGACCCAGTACTTC
. | TRBJ2-7 | . | TRBV4-1 | CASSQGTKYWYEQYF | TGCGCCAGCAGCCAAGGGACTAAATATTGGTACGAGCAGTACTTC
. | TRBJ2-3 | . | TRBV28 | CASSAGDPTDTQYF | TGTGCCAGCAGTGCAGGGGATCCCACAGATACGCAGTATTTT
. | TRBJ1-1 | . | TRBV5-1 | CASRDMSGNTEAFF | TGCGCCAGCCGAGATATGAGCGGGAACACTGAAGCTTTCTTT
once | TRBJ2-7 | . | TRBV28 | CASSILPGNSYEQYF | TGTGCCAGCAGCATATTACCGGGGAACTCCTACGAGCAGTACTTC
. | TRBJ2-6 | . | TRBV7-8 | CASSLTPTGSGANVLTF | TGTGCCAGCAGCTTAACTCCGACAGGCTCTGGGGCCAACGTCCTGACTTTC
. | TRBJ1-1 | . | TRBV28 | CASSFIRDRRTEAFF | TGTGCCAGCAGTTTCATCCGAGACAGGAGGACTGAAGCTTTCTTT
. | TRBJ1-3 | . | TRBV9 | CASSASGTQPSGNTIYF | TGTGCCAGCAGTGCAAGTGGTACACAGCCCTCTGGAAACACCATATATTTT
. | TRBJ2-2 | . | TRBV2 | CASRRGRDANTGELFF | TGTGCCAGCAGGAGGGGGAGGGACGCGAACACCGGGGAGCTGTTTTTT
. | TRBJ2-7 | . | TRBV5-1 | CASSLEAGTLYEQYF | TGCGCCAGCAGCTTGGAGGCAGGGACACTCTACGAGCAGTACTTC
. | TRBJ1-2 | TRBD1 | TRBV28 | CASSAPGTGEPGYTF | TGTGCCAGCAGTGCCCCCGGGACAGGGGAACCTGGCTACACCTTC
. | TRBJ1-2 | . | TRBV3-1/TRBV3-2 | CASSRGRNGYTF | TGTGCCAGCAGCCGTGGCAGAAACGGCTACACCTTC
. | TRBJ2-7 | . | TRBV7-9 | CASSHTGSLYEQYF | TGTGCCAGCAGCCATACAGGGAGCCTCTACGAGCAGTACTTC
. | TRBJ1-4 | . | TRBV18 | CASSPRGLKTNEKLFF | TGTGCCAGCTCACCACGAGGGTTGAAGACTAATGAAAAACTGTTTTTT
. | TRBJ2-1 | TRBD2 | TRBV27 | CATQGGRGEQFF | TGTGCCACCCAAGGCGGGAGGGGTGAGCAGTTCTTC
. | TRBJ2-1 | TRBD2 | TRBV30 | CACGTSSYNEQFF | TGTGCCTGTGGGACTAGCTCCTACAATGAGCAGTTCTTC
. | TRBJ2-7 | TRBD2 | TRBV9 | CASSASGRTYEQYF | TGTGCCAGCAGCGCTAGCGGGAGAACCTACGAGCAGTACTTC
. | TRBJ2-2 | TRBD2 | TRBV7-2 | CASSPPGLAGGTGELFF | TGTGCCAGCAGCCCACCTGGACTAGCGGGAGGGACCGGGGAGCTGTTTTTT
. | TRBJ2-5 | . | TRBV18 | CASSPSSAAETQYF | TGTGCCAGCTCACCAAGCAGCGCCGCGGAGACCCAGTACTTC
. | TRBJ1-1 | TRBD1 | TRBV30 | CAWRDTSRGTANTEAFF | TGTGCCTGGAGGGATACCTCCAGGGGGACTGCGAACACTGAAGCTTTCTTT
. | TRBJ1-1 | TRBD1 | TRBV4-1 | CASSSRDRGLNTEAFF | TGCGCCAGCAGCTCCCGGGACAGGGGGCTTAACACTGAAGCTTTCTTT
. | TRBJ2-1 | . | TRBV24-1 | CATSDRGSSYNEQFF | TGTGCCACCAGTGACCGGGGGAGCTCCTACAATGAGCAGTTCTTC
. | TRBJ2-5 | . | TRBV7-7 | CASSPGGGYQETQYF | TGTGCTAGCAGCCCAGGAGGCGGCTACCAAGAGACCCAGTACTTC
. | TRBJ2-2 | . | TRBV4-2 | CASSQDATVSGELFF | TGTGCCAGCAGCCAAGACGCTACGGTGAGCGGGGAGCTGTTTTTT
once | TRBJ2-1 | . | TRBV11-2 | CASSLVGAPGNEQFF | TGTGCCAGCAGCTTAGTGGGTGCCCCAGGCAATGAGCAGTTCTTC
. | TRBJ2-2 | . | TRBV10-2 | CASSDPPNRDPGELFF | TGCGCCAGCAGTGATCCCCCAAACAGGGACCCCGGGGAGCTGTTTTTT
once | TRBJ1-4 | TRBD1 | TRBV28 | CASSSAGTGNEKLFF | TGTGCCAGCAGTTCAGCCGGGACAGGGAATGAAAAACTGTTTTTT
. | TRBJ2-2 | . | TRBV5-4 | CASSLIGFPGELFF | TGTGCCAGCAGCTTGATCGGGTTCCCCGGGGAGCTGTTTTTT
. | TRBJ2-3 | TRBD2 | TRBV7-3 | CASSPSGTSVTDTQYF | TGTGCCAGCAGCCCCTCCGGGACTAGCGTTACGGATACGCAGTATTTT
. | TRBJ1-3 | TRBD1 | TRBV5-1 | CASSTRTGGISGNTIYF | TGCGCCAGCAGCACCCGGACAGGGGGGATCTCTGGAAACACCATATATTTT
once | TRBJ1-1 | . | TRBV5-4 | CASSSPPLGLNTEAFF | TGTGCCAGCAGCTCGCCACCCTTGGGCTTGAACACTGAAGCTTTCTTT
. | TRBJ2-2 | . | TRBV11-2 | CASSRQTTGELFF | TGTGCCAGCTCACGACAGACCACCGGGGAGCTGTTTTTT
. | TRBJ2-1 | . | TRBV11-2 | CASSSPPDWAYNEQFF | TGTGCCAGCAGCTCCCCTCCCGACTGGGCCTACAATGAGCAGTTCTTC
. | TRBJ1-5 | . | TRBV28 | CASTLIRGINQPQHF | TGTGCCAGCACCCTGATAAGGGGGATCAATCAGCCCCAGCATTTT
. | TRBJ2-7 | . | TRBV11-2 | CASSLDGKREQYF | TGTGCCAGCAGCTTAGATGGCAAGCGCGAGCAGTACTTC
few | TRBJ1-5 | . | TRBV7-3 | CASSSSSNQPQHF | TGTGCCAGCAGCTCGTCTAGCAATCAGCCCCAGCATTTT
. | TRBJ2-7 | TRBD2 | TRBV29-1 | CSVRTQPGLASSGYEQYF | TGCAGCGTGAGAACCCAACCGGGACTAGCGTCGAGTGGCTACGAGCAGTACTTC
few | TRBJ1-4 | TRBD1 | TRBV6-5 | CASSYGGQGSLKLFF | TGTGCCAGCAGTTACGGAGGACAGGGTTCCCTAAAGCTGTTTTTT
. | TRBJ2-1 | TRBD2 | TRBV5-1 | CASSLESGRGNEQFF | TGCGCCAGCAGCTTGGAGAGCGGGAGGGGGAATGAGCAGTTCTTC
once | TRBJ1-1 | TRBD1 | TRBV9 | CASSPVQGSGTEAFF | TGTGCCAGCAGCCCCGTACAGGGGTCGGGCACTGAAGCTTTCTTT
. | TRBJ2-7 | TRBD2 | TRBV19 | CASSIELAGALRNEQYF | TGTGCCAGTAGTATAGAACTAGCGGGGGCCCTCCGCAACGAGCAGTACTTC
. | TRBJ2-6 | TRBD2 | TRBV9 | CASSPGLAAHSGANVLTF | TGTGCCAGCAGCCCCGGACTAGCGGCTCACTCTGGGGCCAACGTCCTGACTTTC
. | TRBJ2-7 | . | TRBV9 | CASSPTGQTGEQYF | TGTGCCAGCAGTCCAACAGGCCAGACCGGCGAGCAGTACTTC
. | TRBJ1-1 | . | TRBV7-9 | CASSFVSDTEAFF | TGTGCCAGCAGCTTCGTATCAGACACTGAAGCTTTCTTT
once | TRBJ2-4 | . | TRBV30 | CAWSVSEGNIQYF | TGTGCCTGGAGTGTCTCGGAGGGAAACATTCAGTACTTC
. | TRBJ2-5 | . | TRBV5-1 | CASSNGVQETQYF | TGCGCCAGCAGCAACGGGGTACAAGAGACCCAGTACTTC
once | TRBJ2-7 | TRBD1 | TRBV11-3 | CASSRRDRPYEQYF | TGTGCCAGCAGCCGAAGGGACAGACCCTACGAGCAGTACTTC
. | TRBJ1-3 | . | TRBV10-1 | CASSPGLSTIYF | TGCGCCAGCAGCCCTGGACTGAGCACCATATATTTT
. | TRBJ1-2 | TRBD1 | TRBV20-1 | CSKGTGNGYTF | TGCAGCAAGGGGACAGGGAATGGCTACACCTTC
. | TRBJ1-3 | . | TRBV7-9 | CASSLVRNTIYF | TGTGCCAGCAGCTTGGTTCGGAACACCATATATTTT
. | TRBJ1-2 | . | TRBV6-5 | CASTLQGFYGYTF | TGTGCCAGCACCCTGCAGGGGTTCTATGGCTACACCTTC